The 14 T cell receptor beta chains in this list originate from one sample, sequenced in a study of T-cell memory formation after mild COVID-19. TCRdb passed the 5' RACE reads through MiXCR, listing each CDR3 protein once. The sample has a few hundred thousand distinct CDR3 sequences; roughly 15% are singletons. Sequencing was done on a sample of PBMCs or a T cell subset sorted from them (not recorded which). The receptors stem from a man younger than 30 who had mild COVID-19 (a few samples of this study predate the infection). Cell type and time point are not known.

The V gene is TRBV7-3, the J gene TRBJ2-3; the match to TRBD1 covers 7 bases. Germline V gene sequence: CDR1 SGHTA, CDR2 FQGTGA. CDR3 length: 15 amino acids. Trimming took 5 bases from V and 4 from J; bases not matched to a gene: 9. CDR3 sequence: CASSQTRDSPDTQYF. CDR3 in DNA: TGTGCCAGCAGCCAAACAAGGGACAGTCCAGATACGCAGTATTTT.

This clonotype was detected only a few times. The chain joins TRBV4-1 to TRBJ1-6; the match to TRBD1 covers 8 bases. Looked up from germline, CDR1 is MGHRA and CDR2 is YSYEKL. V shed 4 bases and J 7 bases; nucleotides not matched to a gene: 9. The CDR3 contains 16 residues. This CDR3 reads CASSLPGQGGNSPLHF. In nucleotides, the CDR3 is TGCGCCAGCAGCCTCCCAGGACAGGGCGGCAATTCACCCCTCCACTTT.

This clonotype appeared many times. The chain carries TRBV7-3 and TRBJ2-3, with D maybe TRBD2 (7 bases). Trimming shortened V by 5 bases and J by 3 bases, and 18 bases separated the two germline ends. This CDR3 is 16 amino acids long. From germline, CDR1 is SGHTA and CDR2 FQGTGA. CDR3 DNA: TGTGCCAGCAGCCCTATGGGGGGGCCGGTGACAGATACGCAGTATTTT. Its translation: CASSPMGGPVTDTQYF.

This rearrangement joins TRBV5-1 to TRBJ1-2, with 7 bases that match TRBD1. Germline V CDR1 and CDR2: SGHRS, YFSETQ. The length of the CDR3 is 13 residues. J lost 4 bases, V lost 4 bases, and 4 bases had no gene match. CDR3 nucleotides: TGCGCCAGCAGCCTCGACAGGGCCTATGGCTACACCTTC. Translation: CASSLDRAYGYTF.

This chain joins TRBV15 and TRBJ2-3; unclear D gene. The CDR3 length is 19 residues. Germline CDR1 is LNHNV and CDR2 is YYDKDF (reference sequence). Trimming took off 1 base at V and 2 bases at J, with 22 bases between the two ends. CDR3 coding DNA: TGTGCCACCAGCAGAGGCTCAACCGCTGGGGTTGGCACCACAGATACGCAGTATTTT. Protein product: CATSRGSTAGVGTTDTQYF.

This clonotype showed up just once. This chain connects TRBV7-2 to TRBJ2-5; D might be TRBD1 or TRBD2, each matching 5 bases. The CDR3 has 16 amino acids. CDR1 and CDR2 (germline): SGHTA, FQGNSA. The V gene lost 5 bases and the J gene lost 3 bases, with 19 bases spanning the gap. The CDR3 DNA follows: TGTGCCAGCAGCCAGTCTCGGGACGCTTCTAAAGAGACCCAGTACTTC. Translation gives CASSQSRDASKETQYF.

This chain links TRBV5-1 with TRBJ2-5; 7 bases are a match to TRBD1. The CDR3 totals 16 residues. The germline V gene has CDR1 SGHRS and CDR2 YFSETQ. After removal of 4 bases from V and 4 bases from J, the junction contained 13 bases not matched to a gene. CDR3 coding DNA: TGCGCCAGCAGCCCTAACCCGGGACAGACGTCAGAGACCCAGTACTTC. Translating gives CASSPNPGQTSETQYF.

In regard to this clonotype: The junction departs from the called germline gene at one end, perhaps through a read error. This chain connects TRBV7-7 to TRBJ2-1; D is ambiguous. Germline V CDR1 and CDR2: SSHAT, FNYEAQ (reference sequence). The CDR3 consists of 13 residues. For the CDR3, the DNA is TGTGCTAGCAGCGTAGATCGGAACAATGAGCAGTTCTTC. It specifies CASSVDRNNEQFF.

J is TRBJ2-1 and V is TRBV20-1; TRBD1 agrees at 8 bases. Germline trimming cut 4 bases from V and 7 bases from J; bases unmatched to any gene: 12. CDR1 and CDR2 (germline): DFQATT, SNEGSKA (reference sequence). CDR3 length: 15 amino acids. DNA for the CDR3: TGCAGTGCTATATCACCGGGACAGGCCCCTAATGAGCAGTTCTTC. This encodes CSAISPGQAPNEQFF.

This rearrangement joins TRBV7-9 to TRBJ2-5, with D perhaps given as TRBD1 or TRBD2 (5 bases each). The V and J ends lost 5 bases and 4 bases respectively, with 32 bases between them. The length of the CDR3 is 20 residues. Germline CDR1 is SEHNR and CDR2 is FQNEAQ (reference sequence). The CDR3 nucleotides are TGTGCCAGCAGCACCTTAGCGAGGGGCCTATACGTGGAGGTGCGAGAGACCCAGTACTTC. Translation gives CASSTLARGLYVEVRETQYF.

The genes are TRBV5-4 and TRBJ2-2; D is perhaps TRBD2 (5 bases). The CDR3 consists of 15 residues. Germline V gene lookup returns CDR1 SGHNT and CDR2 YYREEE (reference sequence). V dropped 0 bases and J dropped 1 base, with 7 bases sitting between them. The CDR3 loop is CASSLVAGNTGELFF. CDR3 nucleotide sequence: TGTGCCAGCAGCTTGGTGGCGGGGAACACCGGGGAGCTGTTTTTT.

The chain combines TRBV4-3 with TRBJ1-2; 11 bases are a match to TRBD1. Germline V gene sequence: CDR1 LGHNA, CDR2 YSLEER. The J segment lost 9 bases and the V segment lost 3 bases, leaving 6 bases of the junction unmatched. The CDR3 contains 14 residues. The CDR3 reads CASSQTGTGGSYTF. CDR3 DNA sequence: TGCGCCAGCAGCCAGACCGGGACAGGGGGAAGCTACACCTTC.

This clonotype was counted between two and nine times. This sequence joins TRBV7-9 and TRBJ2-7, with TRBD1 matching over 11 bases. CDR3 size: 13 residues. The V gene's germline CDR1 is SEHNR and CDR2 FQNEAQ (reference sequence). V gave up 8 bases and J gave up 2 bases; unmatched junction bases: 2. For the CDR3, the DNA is TGTGCCAGCGGGACAGGGGGAGCCTACGAGCAGTACTTC. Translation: CASGTGGAYEQYF. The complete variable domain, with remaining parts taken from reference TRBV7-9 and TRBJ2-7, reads DTGVSQNPRHKITKRGQNVTFRCDPISEHNRLYWYRQTLGQGPEFLTYFQNEAQLEKSRLLSDRFSAERPKGSFSTLEIQRTEQGDSAMYLCASGTGGAYEQYFGPGTRLTVT.

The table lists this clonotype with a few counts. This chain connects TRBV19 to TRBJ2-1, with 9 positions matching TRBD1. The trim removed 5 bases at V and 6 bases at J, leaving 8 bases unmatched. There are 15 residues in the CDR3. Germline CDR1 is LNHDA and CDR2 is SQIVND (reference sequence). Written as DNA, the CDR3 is TGTGCCAGTAGTTCACGGGACAGGGACCCCAATGAGCAGTTCTTC. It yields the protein CASSSRDRDPNEQFF.